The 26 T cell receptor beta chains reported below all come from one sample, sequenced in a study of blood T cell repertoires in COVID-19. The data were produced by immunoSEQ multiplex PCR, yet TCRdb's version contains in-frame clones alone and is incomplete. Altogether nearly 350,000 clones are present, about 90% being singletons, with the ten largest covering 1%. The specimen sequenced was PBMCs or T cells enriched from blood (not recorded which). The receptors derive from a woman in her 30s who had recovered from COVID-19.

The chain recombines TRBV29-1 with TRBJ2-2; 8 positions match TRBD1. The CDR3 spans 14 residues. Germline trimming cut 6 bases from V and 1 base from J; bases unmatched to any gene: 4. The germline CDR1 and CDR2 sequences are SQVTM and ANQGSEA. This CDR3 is CSVDTGGNTGELFF. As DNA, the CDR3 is TGCAGCGTCGATACAGGGGGGAACACCGGGGAGCTGTTTTTT.

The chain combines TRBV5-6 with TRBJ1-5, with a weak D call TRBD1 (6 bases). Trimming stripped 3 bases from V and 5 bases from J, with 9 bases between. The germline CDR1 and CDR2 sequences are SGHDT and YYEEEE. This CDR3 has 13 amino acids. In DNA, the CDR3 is TGTGCCAGCAGCTCGGACAGAGATCAGCCCCAGCATTTT. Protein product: CASSSDRDQPQHF.

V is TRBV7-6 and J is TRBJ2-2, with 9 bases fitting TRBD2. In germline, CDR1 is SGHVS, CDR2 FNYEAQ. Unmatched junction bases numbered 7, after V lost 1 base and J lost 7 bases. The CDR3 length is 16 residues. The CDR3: CASSLVGGGAVGELFF. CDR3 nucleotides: TGTGCCAGCAGCTTAGTCGGCGGGGGGGCGGTCGGGGAGCTGTTTTTT.

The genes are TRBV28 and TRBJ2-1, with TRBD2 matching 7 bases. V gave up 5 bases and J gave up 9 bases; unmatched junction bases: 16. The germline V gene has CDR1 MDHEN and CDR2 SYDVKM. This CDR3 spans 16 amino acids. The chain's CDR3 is CASSPPDFRGVIEQFF. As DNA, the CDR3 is TGTGCCAGCAGTCCCCCCGATTTCCGGGGGGTGATTGAGCAGTTCTTC.

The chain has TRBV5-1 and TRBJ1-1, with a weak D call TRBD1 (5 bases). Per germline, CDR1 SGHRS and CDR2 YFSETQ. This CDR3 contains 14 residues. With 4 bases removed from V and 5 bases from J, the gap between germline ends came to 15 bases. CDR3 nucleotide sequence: TGCGCCAGCAGCACGAGGCAGGGAGGGACTGAAGCTTTCTTT. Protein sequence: CASSTRQGGTEAFF.

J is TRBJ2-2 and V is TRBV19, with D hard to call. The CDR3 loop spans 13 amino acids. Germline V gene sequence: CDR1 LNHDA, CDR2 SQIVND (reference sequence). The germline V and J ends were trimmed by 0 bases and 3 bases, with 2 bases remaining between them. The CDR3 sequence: CASSIDYTGELFF. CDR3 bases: TGTGCCAGTAGTATAGACTACACCGGGGAGCTGTTTTTT. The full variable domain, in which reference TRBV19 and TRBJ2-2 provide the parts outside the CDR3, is DGGITQSPKYLFRKEGQNVTLSCEQNLNHDAMYWYRQDPGQGLRLIYYSQIVNDFQKGDIAEGYSVSREKKESFPLTVTSAQKNPTAFYLCASSIDYTGELFFGEGSRLTVL.

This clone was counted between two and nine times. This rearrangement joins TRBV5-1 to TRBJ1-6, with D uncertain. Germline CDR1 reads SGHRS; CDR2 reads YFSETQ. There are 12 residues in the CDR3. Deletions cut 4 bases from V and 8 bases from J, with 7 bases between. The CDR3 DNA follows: TGCGCCAGCAGCCCCGCGGATTCACCCCTCCACTTT. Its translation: CASSPADSPLHF.

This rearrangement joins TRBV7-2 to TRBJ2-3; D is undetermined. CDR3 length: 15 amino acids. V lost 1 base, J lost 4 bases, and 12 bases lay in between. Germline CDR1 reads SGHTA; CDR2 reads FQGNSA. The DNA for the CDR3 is TGTGCCAGCAGCTTAGAGAGCTCCTTGCCAGATACGCAGTATTTT. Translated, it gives CASSLESSLPDTQYF.

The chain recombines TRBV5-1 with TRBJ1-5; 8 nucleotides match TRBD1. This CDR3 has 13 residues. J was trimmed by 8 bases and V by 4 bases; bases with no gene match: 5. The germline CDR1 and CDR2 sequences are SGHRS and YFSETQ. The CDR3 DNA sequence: TGCGCCAGCAGCCCAGGACAGGGTAAGCCCCAGCATTTT. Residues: CASSPGQGKPQHF. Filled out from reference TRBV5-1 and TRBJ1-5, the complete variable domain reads KAGVTQTPRYLIKTRGQQVTLSCSPISGHRSVSWYQQTPGQGLQFLFEYFSETQRNKGNFPGRFSGRQFSNSRSEMNVSTLELGDSALYLCASSPGQGKPQHFGDGTRLSIL.

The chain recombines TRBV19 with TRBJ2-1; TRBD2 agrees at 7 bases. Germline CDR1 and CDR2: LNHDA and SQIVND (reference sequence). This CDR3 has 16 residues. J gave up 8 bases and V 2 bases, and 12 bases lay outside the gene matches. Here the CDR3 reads CASSILGTGGPDEQFF. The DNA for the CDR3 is TGTGCCAGTAGTATACTGGGGACGGGGGGTCCCGATGAGCAGTTCTTC.

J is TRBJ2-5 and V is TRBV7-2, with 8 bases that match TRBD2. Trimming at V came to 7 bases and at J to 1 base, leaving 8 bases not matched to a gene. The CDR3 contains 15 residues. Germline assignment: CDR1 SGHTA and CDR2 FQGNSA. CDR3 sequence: CASTHTSGLQETQYF. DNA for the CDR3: TGTGCCAGCACCCATACTAGCGGACTCCAAGAGACCCAGTACTTC.

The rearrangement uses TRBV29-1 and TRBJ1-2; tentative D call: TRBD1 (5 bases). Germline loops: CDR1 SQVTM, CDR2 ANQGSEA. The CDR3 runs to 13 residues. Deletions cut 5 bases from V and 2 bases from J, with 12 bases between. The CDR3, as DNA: TGCAGCGTTTCGGGGGTCTTGAACTATGGCTACACCTTC. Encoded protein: CSVSGVLNYGYTF.

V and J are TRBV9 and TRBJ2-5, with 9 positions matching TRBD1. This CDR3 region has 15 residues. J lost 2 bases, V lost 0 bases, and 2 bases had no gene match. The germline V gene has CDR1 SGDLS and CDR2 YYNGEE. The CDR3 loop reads CASSVDGTGQETQYF. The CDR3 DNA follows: TGTGCCAGCAGCGTAGATGGGACAGGGCAAGAGACCCAGTACTTC.

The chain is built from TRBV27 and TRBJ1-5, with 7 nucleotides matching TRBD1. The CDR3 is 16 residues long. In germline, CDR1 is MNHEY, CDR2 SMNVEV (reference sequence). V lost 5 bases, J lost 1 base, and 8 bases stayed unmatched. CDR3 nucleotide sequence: TGTGCCAGCAGTCCGGACGCCAGGGGGAGCAATCAGCCCCAGCATTTT. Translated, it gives CASSPDARGSNQPQHF.

The CDR3 DNA is TGTGCCAGCAGTTTATGGGCCGGCGAGCAGTACTTC. Its protein product is CASSLWAGEQYF. The V and J genes are TRBV27 and TRBJ2-7, with D unclear. CDR3 length equals 12 residues. Trimming took 1 base from V and 6 from J, leaving 7 bases between them. CDR1 is MNHEY, CDR2 SMNVEV, per germline (reference sequence).

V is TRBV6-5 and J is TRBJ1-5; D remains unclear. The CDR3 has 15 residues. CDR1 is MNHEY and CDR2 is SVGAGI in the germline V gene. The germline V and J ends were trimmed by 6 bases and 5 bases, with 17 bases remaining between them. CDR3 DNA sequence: TGTGCCAGCAGCCCCCGGGGAGGTTTGGATCAGCCCCAGCATTTT. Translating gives CASSPRGGLDQPQHF.

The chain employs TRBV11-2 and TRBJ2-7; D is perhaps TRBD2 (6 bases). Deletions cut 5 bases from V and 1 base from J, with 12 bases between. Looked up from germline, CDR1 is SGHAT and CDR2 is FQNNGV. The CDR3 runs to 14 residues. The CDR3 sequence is CASSRSGTSYEQYF. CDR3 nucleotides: TGTGCCAGCAGCCGATCCGGGACTTCCTACGAGCAGTACTTC. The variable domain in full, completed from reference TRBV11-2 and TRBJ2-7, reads EAGVAQSPRYKIIEKRQSVAFWCNPISGHATLYWYQQILGQGPKLLIQFQNNGVVDDSQLPKDRFSAERLKGVDSTLKIQPAKLEDSAVYLCASSRSGTSYEQYFGPGTRLTVT.

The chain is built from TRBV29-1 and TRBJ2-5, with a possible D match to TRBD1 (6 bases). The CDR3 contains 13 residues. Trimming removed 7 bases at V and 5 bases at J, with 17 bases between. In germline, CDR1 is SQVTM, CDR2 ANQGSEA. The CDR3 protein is CSASDSPGETQYF. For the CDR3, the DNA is TGCAGCGCCTCGGACAGCCCGGGGGAGACCCAGTACTTC.

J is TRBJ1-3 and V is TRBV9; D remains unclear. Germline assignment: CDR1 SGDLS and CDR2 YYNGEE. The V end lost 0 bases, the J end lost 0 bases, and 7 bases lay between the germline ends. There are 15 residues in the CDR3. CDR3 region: CASSVDGSSGNTIYF. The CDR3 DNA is TGTGCCAGCAGCGTAGATGGCAGCTCTGGAAACACCATATATTTT.

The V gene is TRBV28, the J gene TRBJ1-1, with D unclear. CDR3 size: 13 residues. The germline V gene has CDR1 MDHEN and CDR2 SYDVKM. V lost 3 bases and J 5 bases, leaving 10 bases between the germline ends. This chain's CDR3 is CASSLVSETEAFF. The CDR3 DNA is TGTGCCAGCAGTTTGGTCAGTGAAACTGAAGCTTTCTTT.

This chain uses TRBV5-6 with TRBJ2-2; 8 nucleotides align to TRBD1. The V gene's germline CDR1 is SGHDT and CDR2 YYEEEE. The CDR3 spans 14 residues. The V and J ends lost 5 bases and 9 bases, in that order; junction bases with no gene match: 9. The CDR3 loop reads CASSQRQGLWELFF. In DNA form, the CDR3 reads TGTGCCAGCAGTCAACGACAGGGGCTCTGGGAGCTGTTTTTT.

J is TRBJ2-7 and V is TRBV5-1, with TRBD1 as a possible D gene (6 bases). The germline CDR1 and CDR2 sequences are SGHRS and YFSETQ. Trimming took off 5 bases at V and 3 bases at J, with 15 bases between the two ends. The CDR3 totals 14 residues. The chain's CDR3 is CASSSSTGYYEQYF. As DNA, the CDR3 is TGCGCCAGCAGTTCATCGACAGGATACTACGAGCAGTACTTC.

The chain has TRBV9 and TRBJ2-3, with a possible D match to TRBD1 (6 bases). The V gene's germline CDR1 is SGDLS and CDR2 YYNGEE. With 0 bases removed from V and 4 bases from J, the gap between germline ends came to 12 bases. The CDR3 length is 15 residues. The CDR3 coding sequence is TGTGCCAGCAGCGTAGGGGGGCTCAGCGCAGATACGCAGTATTTT. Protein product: CASSVGGLSADTQYF. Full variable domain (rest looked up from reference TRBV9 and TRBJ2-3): DSGVTQTPKHLITATGQRVTLRCSPRSGDLSVYWYQQSLDQGLQFLIQYYNGEERAKGNILERFSAQQFPDLHSELNLSSLELGDSALYFCASSVGGLSADTQYFGPGTRLTVL.

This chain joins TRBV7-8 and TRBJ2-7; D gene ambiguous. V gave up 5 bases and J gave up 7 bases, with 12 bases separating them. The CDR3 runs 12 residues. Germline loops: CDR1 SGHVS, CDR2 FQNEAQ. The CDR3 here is CASSPRASEQYF. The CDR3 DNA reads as TGTGCCAGCAGCCCTAGAGCCTCAGAGCAGTACTTC.

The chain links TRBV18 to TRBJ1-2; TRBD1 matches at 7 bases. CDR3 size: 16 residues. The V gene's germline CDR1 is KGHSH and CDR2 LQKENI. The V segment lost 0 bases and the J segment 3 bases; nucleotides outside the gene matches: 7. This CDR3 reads CASSPPRGQGDYGYTF. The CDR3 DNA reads TGTGCCAGCTCACCACCCCGCGGCCAGGGGGACTATGGCTACACCTTC.

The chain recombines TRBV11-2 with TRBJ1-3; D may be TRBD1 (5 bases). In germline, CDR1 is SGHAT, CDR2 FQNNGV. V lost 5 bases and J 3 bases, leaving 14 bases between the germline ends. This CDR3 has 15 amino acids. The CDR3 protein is CASSRTQGLGNTIYF. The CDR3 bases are TGTGCCAGCAGCAGAACCCAGGGTCTTGGAAACACCATATATTTT.